The 2 T cell receptor beta chains below all came from one sample that was sequenced in a study of post-analysis software for immune sequencing data. Unique molecular identifiers were carried by the TCR beta cDNA libraries. TCRdb ran MiXCR on the PCR reads and lists one entry per CDR3 protein. This sample carries 380,000 or so distinct CDR3 sequences, less than 35% of them seen once, and the ten largest clones take over 10%. No antigen has been assigned to these receptors. Findings and limits, study-wide: Higher frequency in patients than in controls was seen for about five TRBV segments, with TRBV5-6, TRBV5-1 and TRBV20-1 among them.

The source material was blood. Receptors originate from a girl aged 5 to 17 with multiple sclerosis.

About this clonotype itself: The junction departs from germline at one end; a sequencing error may be responsible. The gene calls are TRBV5-1 and TRBJ1-1; a possible D gene is TRBD1 (6 bases). The CDR3 totals 14 residues. CDR1 SGHRS and CDR2 YFSETQ come from the germline V gene. The chain's CDR3 is CPSSLESRTVEAFF. The CDR3 nucleotides read TGCCCCAGCAGCTTGGAGAGTCGGACAGTCGAAGCTTTCTTT. Variable domain in full (rest from reference TRBV5-1 and TRBJ1-1): KAGVTQTPRYLIKTRGQQVTLSCSPISGHRSVSWYQQTPGQGLQFLFEYFSETQRNKGNFPGRFSGRQFSNSRSEMNVSTLELGDSALYLCPSSLESRTVEAFFGQGTRLTVV.

In DNA, the CDR3 is TGTGCCAGCTCAGATGAAGCTAGCTACTCCGAGCAGTACTTC. Translation gives CASSDEASYSEQYF. The chain recombines TRBV18 with TRBJ2-7; D is possibly TRBD2 (5 bases). V was pared by 5 bases and J by 6 bases, with 17 bases between. This CDR3 spans 14 amino acids. Germline CDR1 and CDR2: KGHSH and LQKENI.